This TCR beta chain was profiled in a study of T cells in localized non-small cell lung cancer. Some clones are missing from TCRdb's copy, which holds only in-frame ones; the method was immunoSEQ multiplex PCR. The sample lists about 33,000 clones, more than 75% occurring once. In germline, CDR1 is ENHRY, CDR2 SYGVKD. The CDR3 covers 12 residues. V gave up 6 bases and J gave up 5 bases; unmatched junction bases: 3. This clone appeared a few times. The sample in question was peripheral blood, obtained before any cancer treatment. The V call is TRBV10-3, the J call TRBJ2-7; the match to TRBD1 covers 8 bases. The receptor was derived from a male donor at least 60 years old with stage III lung adenocarcinoma. CDR3 nucleotides: TGTGCCATCAGCCCACAGGGGGACGAGCAGTACTTC. It encodes CAISPQGDEQYF.